This T cell receptor beta chain was retrieved from a study of blood T cell repertoires in COVID-19. Study-level background: COVID-19 samples from acute and convalescent phases originated in the United States, Italy and Spain.

CDR1 is LGHDT, CDR2 YNNKEL, per germline (reference sequence). The CDR3 runs 14 residues. Trimming stripped 1 base from V and 2 bases from J, with 9 bases between. Sequencing used immunoSEQ multiplex PCR; TCRdb keeps in-frame clones, though not all of them. This sample has tens of thousands of clones, with approximately 78% found just once. The receptor was derived from a human donor in a cohort sampled during active COVID-19. Sequenced sample: peripheral blood. The chain couples TRBV3-1 (or the pseudogene TRBV3-2) to TRBJ2-7; D might be TRBD2 (5 bases). CDR3: CASSQVAGTYEQYF. The CDR3 region has the DNA TGTGCCAGCAGCCAAGTGGCGGGTACCTACGAGCAGTACTTC.